A selection of T cell receptor beta chains follows, all from one sample in a study of CD8 T cells in ankylosing spondylitis. TCRdb fed the 5' RACE reads into MiXCR, producing one record per CDR3 protein. The table lists under 300,000 distinct CDR3 sequences, about 10% of them singletons. The specimen sequenced was blood, either unsorted or a sorted T cell fraction (not recorded which). The receptors were sampled from a male donor with ankylosing spondylitis or in good health (not recorded which). Each CDR3 is given with its conserved first and last residue. The D gene is left open where the match is weak. Clone size appears in some rows only: once, few, many, or a class for an expanded clone.

j_call,d_call,v_call,clone_size,cdr3_nt,cdr3_aa
TRBJ2-1,TRBD2,TRBV7-2,many,TGTGCCAGCAGCTCTCGACTAGCGGGATACAATGAGCAGTTCTTC,CASSSRLAGYNEQFF
TRBJ2-1,NA,TRBV10-3,NA,TGTGCCATCAGTAACCGGGGCACATACAATGAGCAGTTCTTC,CAISNRGTYNEQFF
TRBJ2-7,NA,TRBV6-5,few,TGTGCCAGCAGTTACCGTCCGGCTTTGTCCGCCTACGAGCAGTACTTC,CASSYRPALSAYEQYF
TRBJ2-7,TRBD2,TRBV4-1,many,TGCGCCAGCAGCCAAGCTAGCGGGGGTTACGAGCAGTACTTC,CASSQASGGYEQYF
TRBJ2-1,NA,TRBV12-3/TRBV12-4,NA,TGTGCCAGCAGTTTAATCCCAGACAATGAGCAGTTCTTC,CASSLIPDNEQFF
TRBJ2-2,TRBD1,TRBV11-1,many,TGTGCCAGCAGCTACCACAGGGGGGCCACCGGGGAGCTGTTTTTT,CASSYHRGATGELFF
TRBJ1-5,NA,TRBV21-1,few,TGTGCCAGCAGCAAGAGTCAGCCCCAGCATTTT,CASSKSQPQHF
TRBJ2-7,TRBD1,TRBV7-8,many,TGTGCCAGCAGCTACTCCCGGGACAGGGGAGCCTACGAGCAGTACTTC,CASSYSRDRGAYEQYF
TRBJ2-3,TRBD2,TRBV29-1,NA,TGCAGCGTTGCGGGGGGTCGGACAGATACGCAGTATTTT,CSVAGGRTDTQYF
TRBJ2-1,TRBD1,TRBV12-3/TRBV12-4,many,TGTGCCAGCAGCCGGACAGGGATAAGCGTAAGGAATGAGCAGTTCTTC,CASSRTGISVRNEQFF
TRBJ2-3,NA,TRBV7-2,NA,TGTGCCAGCAGCTTAGAGACCTTCACAGATACGCAGTATTTT,CASSLETFTDTQYF
TRBJ1-5,TRBD1,TRBV20-1,many,TGCAGTGCTAGGACAGGGAGGAATCAGCCCCAGCATTTT,CSARTGRNQPQHF
TRBJ2-3,NA,TRBV5-1,many,TGCGCCAGCAGCTCAGAGGGGACTCCTAGCACAGATACGCAGTATTTT,CASSSEGTPSTDTQYF
TRBJ2-7,TRBD1,TRBV10-3,many,TGTGCCATCAGACCGGGACAGGGGATATCGGAGCAGTACTTC,CAIRPGQGISEQYF
TRBJ2-7,NA,TRBV5-1,few,TGCGCCAGCAGCGGCCGGGACCCTTTCTACGAGCAGTACTTC,CASSGRDPFYEQYF
TRBJ2-1,NA,TRBV3-1,few,TGTGCCAGCAGCAGGAACCGGGACTCACAGCAGTTCTTC,CASSRNRDSQQFF
TRBJ2-7,TRBD2,TRBV28,few,TGTGCCAGCAGTTTACCTAGCGGTGTCTACGAGCAGTACTTC,CASSLPSGVYEQYF
TRBJ2-7,NA,TRBV20-1,many,TGCAGTGCTAGAGCAACGTCACTCTTCTACGAGCAGTACTTC,CSARATSLFYEQYF
TRBJ2-7,NA,TRBV5-6,many,TGTGCCAGCAGCTTGCCTAGCGCCGAGCAGTACTTC,CASSLPSAEQYF
TRBJ2-5,NA,TRBV21-1,few,TGTGCCAGCAGCTCCAGGGGCGAGACCCAGTACTTC,CASSSRGETQYF
TRBJ2-5,NA,TRBV12-3/TRBV12-4,many,TGTGCCAGCAGGGCCAGTCAAGAGACCCAGTACTTC,CASRASQETQYF
TRBJ2-1,NA,TRBV29-1,NA,TGCAGCGTGGCCGGCAGGGGAGCCTACAATGAGCAGTTCTTC,CSVAGRGAYNEQFF
TRBJ2-7,NA,TRBV12-3/TRBV12-4,many,TGTGCCAGCAGTTTATCCAGAAACGAGCAGTACTTC,CASSLSRNEQYF
TRBJ1-1,NA,TRBV29-1,many,TGCAGCGTTGATGTTTTTCGGGCGATGAACACTGAAGCTTTCTTT,CSVDVFRAMNTEAFF
TRBJ1-5,NA,TRBV29-1,many,TGCAGCGTTGTTCCTGACGAGCCCAATCAGCCCCAGCATTTT,CSVVPDEPNQPQHF
TRBJ2-7,NA,TRBV4-1,many,TGCGCCAGCAGCCAAGATAAAAGCAGGCCAACCTACGAGCAGTACTTC,CASSQDKSRPTYEQYF
TRBJ1-3,NA,TRBV5-5,many,TGTGCCAGCAGCTTGGCCTACGGAGCCTCTGGAAACACCATATATTTT,CASSLAYGASGNTIYF
TRBJ2-1,TRBD2,TRBV27,many,TGTGCCAGCAGACTAGCGAGCTACAATGAGCAGTTCTTC,CASRLASYNEQFF
TRBJ1-1,NA,TRBV3-1,many,TGTGCCAGCAGCCAAGTGGGGGCAGGTGAAGCTTTCTTT,CASSQVGAGEAFF
TRBJ2-7,TRBD2,TRBV20-1,NA,TGCAGTGCTAGTACCGGACTAGCGGGGATCTACGAGCAGTACTTC,CSASTGLAGIYEQYF
TRBJ2-5,TRBD1,TRBV7-2,many,TGTGCCAGCAGCCAGGGACAGTGGGAGACCCAGTACTTC,CASSQGQWETQYF
TRBJ2-5,NA,TRBV20-1,many,TGCAGTGCTAGAGATGGGGGCAGCCAAGAGACCCAGTACTTC,CSARDGGSQETQYF
TRBJ2-1,TRBD2,TRBV2,many,TGTGCCAGCACCCGGGAGGGGGGGAGTGAGCAGTTCTTC,CASTREGGSEQFF
TRBJ2-1,NA,TRBV5-1,many,TGCGCCAGCAGCTTGGTGGCAGACTACAATGAGCAGTTCTTC,CASSLVADYNEQFF